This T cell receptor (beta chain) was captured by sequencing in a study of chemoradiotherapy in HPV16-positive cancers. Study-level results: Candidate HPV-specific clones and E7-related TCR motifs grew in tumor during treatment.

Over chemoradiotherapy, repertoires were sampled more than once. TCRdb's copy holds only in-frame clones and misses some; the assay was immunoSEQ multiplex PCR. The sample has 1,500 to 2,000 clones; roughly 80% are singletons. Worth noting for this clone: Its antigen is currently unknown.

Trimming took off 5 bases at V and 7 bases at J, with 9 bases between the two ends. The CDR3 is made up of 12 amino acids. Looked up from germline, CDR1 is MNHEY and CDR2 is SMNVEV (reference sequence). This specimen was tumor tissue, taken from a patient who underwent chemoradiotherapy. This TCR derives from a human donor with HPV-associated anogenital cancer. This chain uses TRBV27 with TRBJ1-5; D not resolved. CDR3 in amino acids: CASSVKGQPQHF. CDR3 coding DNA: TGTGCCAGCAGTGTAAAAGGCCAGCCCCAGCATTTT.